Included here is one TCR beta chain sequence, with context. Its specificity is not known. These data originate in a study of cytomegalovirus exposure and HLA in healthy donors. Study-level results: CMV antigen specificity was confirmed in vitro for a few CMV-associated chains. Some public TCRs appeared in many individuals, while most sequences were rare.

The donors were part of the 120-subject validation cohort, which stood apart from the roughly 670-subject first cohort. Measured with immunoSEQ multiplex PCR; TCRdb has only the in-frame clones, and not every one. This sample has 330,000 or so clones; just over 85% occur once, and the top ten carry around 0.84%. Sequenced: PBMCs. This TCR was sampled from a woman in her late teens or twenties in good health and CMV-seronegative.

CDR3 sequence (DNA): TGTGCCGGAGGGACTAGCGGGAGGGATGAGCAGTTCTTC. As protein: CAGGTSGRDEQFF. The chain recombines TRBV5-4 with TRBJ2-1; 16 bases are a match to TRBD2. This CDR3 has 13 residues. Germline V CDR1 and CDR2: SGHNT, YYREEE (reference sequence). V trimming: 10 bases; J trimming: 8 bases; junction bases outside the gene matches: 3.